This TCR beta chain was sequenced for a study of shared clonotypes between healthy human individuals. The table lists this clone with a few counts. Its antigen remains unknown. Method: immunoSEQ multiplex PCR; TCRdb's copy keeps in-frame clones and lacks some. The repertoire has about 1 million clones, around 74% of them found once; the top ten carry 1.4%. Study-wide results and limits: The study generally estimated greater richness for naive than memory subsets. Genetic and exposure-history diversity was limited by the few donors.

Donors included only healthy HIV-negative adults lacking recent acute infections or vaccinations. The CDR3 is made up of 14 amino acids. V gave up 4 bases and J gave up 5 bases, with 14 bases separating them. CDR1 and CDR2 from the germline V gene are SNHLY and FYNNEI. The receptor was derived from a man between 18 and 29 years old in good health. The rearrangement links TRBV2 to TRBJ2-5; possibly TRBD1 or TRBD2 for D (5 bases each). The sequenced sample consisted of memory CD4+ T cells sorted from blood. As for subset: CD45RA-negative fraction. The DNA for the CDR3 is TGTGCCAGCAGTGGGTTGGGGGTCCGGGAGACCCAGTACTTC. Its protein is CASSGLGVRETQYF.